The source of this T cell receptor beta chain is a study of blood T cell repertoires in COVID-19. Study at large: The study drew acute and convalescent COVID-19 samples from the United States, Italy and Spain. The analysed material was cDNA or gDNA that came from T cells, B-cell-depleted T cells, or PBMCs.

With V trimmed by 4 bases and J by 4 bases, 3 bases remained unmatched. Germline assignment: CDR1 SGHVS and CDR2 FQNEAQ. The CDR3 length is 14 residues. In the original workflow: The authors estimated nucleated cell counts from reference gene primer amplification. Data came from immunoSEQ multiplex PCR; TCRdb stores just in-frame clones and leaves some out. For V, J and clone size, that table is used; D and trimming come from the DNA. The sample has about 520,000 clones, 80% to 90% seen once. The sequenced sample consisted of peripheral blood. The genes are TRBV7-8 and TRBJ1-5, with 8 positions matching TRBD1. The sequence came from a human donor in a cohort sampled during active COVID-19. In DNA, the CDR3 is TGTGCCAGCAGCTCGGACAGGGCTAATCAGCCCCAGCATTTT. As protein: CASSSDRANQPQHF.